This T cell receptor beta chain originates from a study of CD8+ T cells in alopecia areata. Across the study: A regimen of oral tofacitinib, 5 to 10 mg twice daily, was given to treated patients. Patients in the study were on tofacitinib for 6 to 18 months, then off it for 6 months. The study's findings and limits: Among the top 100, expanded CD8+ clones were significantly decreased by tofacitinib, as was scalp clonality.

This clone was observed a few times. Its antigen is unknown. Treatment meaning: oral pan-JAK inhibitor, 5-10 mg twice daily. cDNA reverse transcribed from extracted RNA served as the sequencing template. The method was immunoSEQ multiplex PCR; TCRdb's version includes in-frame clones alone and lacks a portion of them. This sample has approximately 190,000 clones, with roughly 64% found just once. The CDR3 totals 15 residues. The germline CDR1 and CDR2 sequences are SGHNT and YYREEE (reference sequence). V lost 5 bases and J lost 5; bases outside the gene matches: 10. The chain uses TRBV5-4 and TRBJ2-5; 9 bases match TRBD1. The clonotype comes from a human donor with alopecia areata. The starting material was CD4+ T cells sorted from blood, obtained at week 24, from a patient treated with tofacitinib. The CDR3 DNA sequence: TGTGCCAGCAGTAAGACGACAGGGGGTGGGGAGACCCAGTACTTC. Protein: CASSKTTGGGETQYF.